This T cell receptor beta chain was retrieved from a study of blood T cell repertoires in COVID-19. Study at large: Researchers got acute and convalescent COVID-19 samples from the United States, Italy and Spain. In each case, the material was cDNA or gDNA derived from T cells, B-cell-depleted T cells, or PBMCs.

Original processing notes: Counts of nucleated cells, estimated from reference gene primer amplification, were obtained. Clones were read by immunoSEQ multiplex PCR, and TCRdb kept only the in-frame ones, dropping some. The DNA gave D and trimming, while V, J and clone size come from that table. Of under 350,000 clones in the sample, roughly 91% were seen once. V shed 2 bases, J shed 7 bases, and the junction held 9 bases outside the gene matches. Per the germline V gene, CDR1 is SEHNR and CDR2 is FQNEAQ (reference sequence). The CDR3 sequence is 16 residues long. The TCR sequence derives from a middle-aged man with acute or convalescent COVID-19. The sequencing sample was made of peripheral blood. The V and J genes are TRBV7-9 and TRBJ2-1; the match to TRBD2 covers 9 bases. The CDR3: CASSLRRGGPGNEQFF. The CDR3 region has the DNA TGTGCCAGCAGCTTAAGGCGGGGGGGCCCGGGAAATGAGCAGTTCTTC.